The clone carrying this T cell receptor beta chain was recorded at least ten times. Calling Graves' hyperthyroidism stable meant ophthalmopathy did not progress within 18 months. Patients aged 18 to 65 had newly diagnosed hyperthyroidism lasting under 2 months. Those patients with uncontrolled infection, other autoimmune disease, pregnancy or lactation were excluded. From more than 9.5 ml of fresh peripheral blood, PBMCs were isolated. This entry belongs to a study of T cells in Graves' hyperthyroidism and ophthalmopathy. TCR beta CDR3 sequences were amplified from RNA transcripts. RT-PCR in the first round (using the HTBI primer set) targeted the TCR CDR3. TCRdb used MiXCR to reprocess the multiplex PCR reads, holding one entry per CDR3 protein. Among around 300,000 distinct CDR3 sequences, around 14% were seen once, and the ten largest hold roughly 25%. Germline CDR1 and CDR2: MDHEN and SYDVKM. V lost 4 bases, J lost 6 bases, and 6 bases stayed unmatched. This CDR3 is 14 amino acids long.

The chain has TRBV28 and TRBJ2-1, with 7 bases fitting TRBD2. This sequence originates from a woman under 40 with Graves' hyperthyroidism. Sample: blood. The DNA of the CDR3 is TGTGCCAGCAGTTCCCCTAGCGGCATCAATGAGCAGTTCTTC. Encoded protein: CASSSPSGINEQFF.